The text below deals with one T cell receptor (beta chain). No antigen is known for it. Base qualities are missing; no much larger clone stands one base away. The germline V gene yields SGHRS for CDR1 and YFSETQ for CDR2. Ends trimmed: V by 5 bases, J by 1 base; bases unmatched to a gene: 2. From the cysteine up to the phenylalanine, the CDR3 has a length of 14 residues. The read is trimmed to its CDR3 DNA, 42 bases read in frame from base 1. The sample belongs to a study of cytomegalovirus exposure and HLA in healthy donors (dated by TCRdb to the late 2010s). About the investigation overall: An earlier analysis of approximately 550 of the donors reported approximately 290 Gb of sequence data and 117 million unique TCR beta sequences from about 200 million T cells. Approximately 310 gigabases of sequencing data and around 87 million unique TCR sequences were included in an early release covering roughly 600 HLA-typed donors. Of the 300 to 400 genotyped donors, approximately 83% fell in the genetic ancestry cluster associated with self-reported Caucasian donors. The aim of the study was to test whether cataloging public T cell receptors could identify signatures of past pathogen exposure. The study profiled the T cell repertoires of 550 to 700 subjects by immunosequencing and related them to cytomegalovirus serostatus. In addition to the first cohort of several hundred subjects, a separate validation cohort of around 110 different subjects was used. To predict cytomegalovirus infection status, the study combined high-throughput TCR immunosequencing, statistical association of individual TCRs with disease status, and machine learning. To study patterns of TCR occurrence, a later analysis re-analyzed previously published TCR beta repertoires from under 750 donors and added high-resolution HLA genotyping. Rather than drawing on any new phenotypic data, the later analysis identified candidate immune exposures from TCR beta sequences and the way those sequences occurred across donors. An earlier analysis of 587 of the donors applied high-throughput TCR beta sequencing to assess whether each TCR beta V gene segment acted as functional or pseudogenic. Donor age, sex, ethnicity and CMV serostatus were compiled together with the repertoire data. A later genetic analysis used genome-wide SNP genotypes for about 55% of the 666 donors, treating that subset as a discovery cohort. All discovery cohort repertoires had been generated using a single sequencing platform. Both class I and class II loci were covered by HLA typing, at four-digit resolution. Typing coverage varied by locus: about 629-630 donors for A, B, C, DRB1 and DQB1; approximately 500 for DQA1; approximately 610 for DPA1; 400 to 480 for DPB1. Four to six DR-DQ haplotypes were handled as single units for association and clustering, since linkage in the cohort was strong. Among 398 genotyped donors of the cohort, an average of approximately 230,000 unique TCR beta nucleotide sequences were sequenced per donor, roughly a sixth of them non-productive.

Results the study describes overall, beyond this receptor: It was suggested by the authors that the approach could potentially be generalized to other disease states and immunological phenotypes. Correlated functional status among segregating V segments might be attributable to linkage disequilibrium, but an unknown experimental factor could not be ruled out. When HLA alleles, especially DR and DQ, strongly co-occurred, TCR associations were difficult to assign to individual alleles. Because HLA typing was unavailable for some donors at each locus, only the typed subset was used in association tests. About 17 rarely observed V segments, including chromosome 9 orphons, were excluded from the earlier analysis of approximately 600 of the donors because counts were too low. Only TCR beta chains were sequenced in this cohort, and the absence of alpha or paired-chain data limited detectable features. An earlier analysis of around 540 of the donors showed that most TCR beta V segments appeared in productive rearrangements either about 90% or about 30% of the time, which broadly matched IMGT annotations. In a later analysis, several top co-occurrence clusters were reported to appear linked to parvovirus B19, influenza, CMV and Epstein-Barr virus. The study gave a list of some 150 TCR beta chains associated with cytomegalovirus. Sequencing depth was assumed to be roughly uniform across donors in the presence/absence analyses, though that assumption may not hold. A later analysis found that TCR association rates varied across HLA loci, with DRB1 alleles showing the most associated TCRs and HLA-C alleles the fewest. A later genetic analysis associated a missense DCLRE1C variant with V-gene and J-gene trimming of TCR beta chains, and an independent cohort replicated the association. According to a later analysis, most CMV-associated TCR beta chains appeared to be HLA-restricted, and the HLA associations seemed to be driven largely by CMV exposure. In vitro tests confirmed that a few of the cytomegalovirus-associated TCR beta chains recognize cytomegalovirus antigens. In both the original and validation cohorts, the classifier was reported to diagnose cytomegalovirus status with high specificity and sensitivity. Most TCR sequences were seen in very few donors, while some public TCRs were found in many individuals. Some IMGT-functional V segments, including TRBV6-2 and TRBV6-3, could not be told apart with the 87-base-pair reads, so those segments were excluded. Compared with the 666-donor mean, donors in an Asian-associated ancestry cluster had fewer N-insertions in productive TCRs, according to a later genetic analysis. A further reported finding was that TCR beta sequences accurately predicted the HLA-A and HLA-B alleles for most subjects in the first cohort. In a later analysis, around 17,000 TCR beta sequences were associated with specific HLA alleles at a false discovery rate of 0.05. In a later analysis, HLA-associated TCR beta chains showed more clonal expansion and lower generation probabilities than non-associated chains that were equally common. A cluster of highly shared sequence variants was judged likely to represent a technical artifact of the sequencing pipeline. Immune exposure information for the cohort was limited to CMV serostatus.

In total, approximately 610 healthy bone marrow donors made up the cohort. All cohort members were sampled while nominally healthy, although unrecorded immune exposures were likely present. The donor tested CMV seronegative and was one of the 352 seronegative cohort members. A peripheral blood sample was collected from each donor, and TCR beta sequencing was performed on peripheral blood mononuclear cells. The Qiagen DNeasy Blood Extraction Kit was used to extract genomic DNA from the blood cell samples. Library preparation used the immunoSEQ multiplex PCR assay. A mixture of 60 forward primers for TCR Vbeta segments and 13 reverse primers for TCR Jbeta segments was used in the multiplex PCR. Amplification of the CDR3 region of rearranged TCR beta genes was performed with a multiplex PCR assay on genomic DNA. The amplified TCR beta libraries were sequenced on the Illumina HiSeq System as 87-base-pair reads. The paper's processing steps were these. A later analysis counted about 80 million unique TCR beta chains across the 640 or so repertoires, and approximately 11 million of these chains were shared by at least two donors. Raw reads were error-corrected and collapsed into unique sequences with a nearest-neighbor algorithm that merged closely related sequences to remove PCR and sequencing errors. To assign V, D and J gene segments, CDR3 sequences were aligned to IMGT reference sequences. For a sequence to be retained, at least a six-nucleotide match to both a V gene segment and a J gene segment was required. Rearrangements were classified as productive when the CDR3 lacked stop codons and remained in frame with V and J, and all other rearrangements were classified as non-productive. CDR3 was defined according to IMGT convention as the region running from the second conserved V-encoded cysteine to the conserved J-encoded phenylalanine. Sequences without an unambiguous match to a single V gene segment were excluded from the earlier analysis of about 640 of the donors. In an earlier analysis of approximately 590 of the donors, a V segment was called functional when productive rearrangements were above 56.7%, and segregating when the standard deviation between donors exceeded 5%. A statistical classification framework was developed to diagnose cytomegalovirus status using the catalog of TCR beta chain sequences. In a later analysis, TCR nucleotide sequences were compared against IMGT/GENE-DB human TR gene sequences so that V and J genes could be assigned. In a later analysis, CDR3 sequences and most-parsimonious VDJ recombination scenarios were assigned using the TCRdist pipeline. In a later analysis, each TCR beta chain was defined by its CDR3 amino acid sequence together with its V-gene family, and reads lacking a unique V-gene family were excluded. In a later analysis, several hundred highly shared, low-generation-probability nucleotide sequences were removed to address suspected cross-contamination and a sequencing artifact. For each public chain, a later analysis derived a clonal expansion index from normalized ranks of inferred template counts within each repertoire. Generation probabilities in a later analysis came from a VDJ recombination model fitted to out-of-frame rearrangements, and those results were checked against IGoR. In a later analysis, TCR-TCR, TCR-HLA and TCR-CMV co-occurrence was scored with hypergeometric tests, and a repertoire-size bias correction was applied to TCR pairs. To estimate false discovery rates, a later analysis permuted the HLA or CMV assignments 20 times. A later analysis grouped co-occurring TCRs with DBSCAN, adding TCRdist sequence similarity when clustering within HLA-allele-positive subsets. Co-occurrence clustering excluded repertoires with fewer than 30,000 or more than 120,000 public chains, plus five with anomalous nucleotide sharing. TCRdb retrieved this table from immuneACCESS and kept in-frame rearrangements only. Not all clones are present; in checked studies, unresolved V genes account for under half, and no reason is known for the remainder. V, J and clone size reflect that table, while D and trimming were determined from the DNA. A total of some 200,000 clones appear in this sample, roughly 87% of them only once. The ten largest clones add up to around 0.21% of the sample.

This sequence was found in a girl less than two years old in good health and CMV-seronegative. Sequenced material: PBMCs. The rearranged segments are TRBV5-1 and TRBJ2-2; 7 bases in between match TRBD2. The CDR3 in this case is CASRSSGNTGELFF. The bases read TGCGCCAGCAGATCTAGCGGGAACACCGGGGAGCTGTTTTTT.